Below, one T cell receptor (beta chain) is given with its context. No antigen is known for it. Trimming left V 6 bases short and J 8 bases short, with 18 bases between. CDR1 and CDR2 (germline): MNHEY, SVGEGT. The CDR3 is made up of 14 amino acids. TCRdb keeps only in-frame clones here, not all; method: immunoSEQ multiplex PCR. The sample consists of 350,000 to 400,000 clones, 70% to 90% of them appearing once. This sample was taken from a study of Ad26.COV2.S vaccination and SARS-CoV-2 variants. For the study at large: Sample donor was a member of the COV1001 Ad26.COV2.S trial arm.

Indicated treatment: some 20 received Ad26.COV2.S at low or high dose, single or two shots; 5 received placebo; per-sample allocation not given. The study sampled participants on day 63 after the first vaccine or placebo injection. Cohort 1b enrolled adults aged 18-55 years in Boston. Overall study findings and caveats: Breadth, reportedly substantial, characterized the spike-specific CD8+ and CD4+ T cell responses after vaccination.

The sequence was collected from a person between 18 and 59 years old who received the Ad26.COV2.S COVID-19 vaccine or a placebo. Sequenced material: peripheral blood, taken in a trial of Ad26.COV2.S vaccine versus placebo. The rearrangement links TRBV6-2 or TRBV6-3 to TRBJ2-3; tentatively, D is TRBD2 (7 bases). The CDR3 DNA sequence: TGTGCCAGCAGCTCCCCGAGGGGGGGCGTTACGCAGTATTTT. Protein sequence: CASSSPRGGVTQYF.